This TCR beta chain came from a study of blood T cell repertoires in COVID-19. Study details: The samples span acute and convalescent COVID-19 from the United States, Italy and Spain. In each case, the material was cDNA or gDNA derived from T cells, B-cell-depleted T cells, or PBMCs.

CDR1 SGHRS and CDR2 YFSETQ come from the germline V gene. This CDR3 region has 14 residues. V shed 0 bases and J shed 7 bases, with 14 bases lying between them. Per the study methods: Scientists estimated how many nucleated cells there were by amplifying reference gene primers. Sequenced by immunoSEQ multiplex PCR; TCRdb stores in-frame clones only, minus some. Clone size and the V and J calls come from that table; the DNA yielded D and trimming. Of 140,000 to 150,000 clones listed, 75% to 85% are singletons. The chain has TRBV5-1 and TRBJ2-7; a weak D match, TRBD2 (6 bases). This TCR came from a human donor with acute or convalescent COVID-19. The donor label of this sample is uncertain. Sequencing was done on a sample of peripheral blood. This chain's CDR3 is CASSLDGGPGEQYF. As DNA, the CDR3 is TGCGCCAGCAGCTTGGACGGAGGGCCGGGGGAGCAGTACTTC.